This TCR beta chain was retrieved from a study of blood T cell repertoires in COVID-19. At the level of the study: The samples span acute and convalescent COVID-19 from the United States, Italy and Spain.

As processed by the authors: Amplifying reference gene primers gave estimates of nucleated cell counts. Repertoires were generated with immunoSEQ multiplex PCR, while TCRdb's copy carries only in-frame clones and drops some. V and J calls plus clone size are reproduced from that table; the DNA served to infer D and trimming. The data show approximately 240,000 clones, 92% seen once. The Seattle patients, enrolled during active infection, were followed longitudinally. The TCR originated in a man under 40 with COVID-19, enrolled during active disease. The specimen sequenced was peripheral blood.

The CDR3 DNA is TGCGCCAGCAGCCAAGCGGACGGGGACTACAATGAGCAGTTCTTC. It translates to CASSQADGDYNEQFF. The rearrangement links TRBV4-1 to TRBJ2-1; tentatively, D is TRBD2 (5 bases). With 1 base removed from V and 3 bases from J, the gap between germline ends came to 10 bases. Germline loops: CDR1 MGHRA, CDR2 YSYEKL. CDR3 length equals 15 residues.